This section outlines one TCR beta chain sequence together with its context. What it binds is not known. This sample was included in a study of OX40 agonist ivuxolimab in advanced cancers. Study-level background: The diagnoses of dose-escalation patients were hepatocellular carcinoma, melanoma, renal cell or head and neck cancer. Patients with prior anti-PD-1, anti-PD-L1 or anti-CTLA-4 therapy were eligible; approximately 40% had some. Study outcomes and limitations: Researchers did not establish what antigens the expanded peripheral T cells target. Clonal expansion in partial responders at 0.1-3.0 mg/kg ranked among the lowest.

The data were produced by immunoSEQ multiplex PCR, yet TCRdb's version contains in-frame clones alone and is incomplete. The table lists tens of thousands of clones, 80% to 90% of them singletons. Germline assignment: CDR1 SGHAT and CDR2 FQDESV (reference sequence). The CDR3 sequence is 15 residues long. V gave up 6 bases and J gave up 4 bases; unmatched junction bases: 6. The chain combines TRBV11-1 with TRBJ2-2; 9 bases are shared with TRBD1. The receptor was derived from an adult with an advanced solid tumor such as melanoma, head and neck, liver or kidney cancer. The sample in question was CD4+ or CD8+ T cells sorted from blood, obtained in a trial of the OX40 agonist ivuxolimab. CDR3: CASRAGQGSTGELFF. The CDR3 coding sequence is TGTGCCAGCAGAGCCGGACAGGGGTCCACCGGGGAGCTGTTTTTT. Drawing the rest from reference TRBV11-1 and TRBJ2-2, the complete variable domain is EAEVAQSPRYKITEKSQAVAFWCDPISGHATLYWYRQILGQGPELLVQFQDESVVDDSQLPKDRFSAERLKGVDSTLKIQPAELGDSAMYLCASRAGQGSTGELFFGEGSRLTVL.